This T cell receptor (beta chain) was recovered during a study of neoadjuvant anti-PD-1 for oral cavity cancer. Study as a whole: Patients without progression received a fourth nivolumab dose around day 43, then surgical resection on days 50-56.

As to this clone: Its cognate antigen is unknown.

The V gene's germline CDR1 is SGHRS and CDR2 YFSETQ. The ends were cut back, 0 bases at V and 2 bases at J, with 8 bases in the middle. The CDR3 sequence is 14 residues long. The method was immunoSEQ multiplex PCR; TCRdb's version includes in-frame clones alone and lacks a portion of them. The table lists about 8,700 clones, 60% to 75% of them singletons. Whole-study findings and limits: Expansion of preexisting intratumoral clones was suggested to aid response.

This receptor was obtained from a person between 35 and 79 years old with oral cavity squamous cell carcinoma. The sequencing used tumor tissue, collected before nivolumab (anti-PD-1) treatment. The chain couples TRBV5-1 to TRBJ2-5; D tentatively reads TRBD1 or TRBD2 (5 bases each). The CDR3 loop reads CASSLAGSQETQYF. The DNA for the CDR3 is TGCGCCAGCAGCTTGGCAGGGAGTCAAGAGACCCAGTACTTC.